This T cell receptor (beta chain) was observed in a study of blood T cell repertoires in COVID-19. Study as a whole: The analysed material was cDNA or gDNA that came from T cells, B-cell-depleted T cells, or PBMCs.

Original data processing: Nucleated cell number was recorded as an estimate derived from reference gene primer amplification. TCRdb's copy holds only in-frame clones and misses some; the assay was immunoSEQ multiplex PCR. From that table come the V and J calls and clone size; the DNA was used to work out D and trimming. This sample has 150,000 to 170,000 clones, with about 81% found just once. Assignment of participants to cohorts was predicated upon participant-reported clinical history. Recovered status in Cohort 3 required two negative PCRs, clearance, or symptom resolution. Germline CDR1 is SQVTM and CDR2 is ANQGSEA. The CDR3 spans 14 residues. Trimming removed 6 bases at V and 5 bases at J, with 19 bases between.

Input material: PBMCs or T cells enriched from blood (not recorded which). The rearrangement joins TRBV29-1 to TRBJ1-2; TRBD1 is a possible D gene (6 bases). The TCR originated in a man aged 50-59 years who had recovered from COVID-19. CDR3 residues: CSVDYQGKGYGYTF. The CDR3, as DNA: TGCAGCGTAGACTATCAGGGGAAGGGTTATGGCTACACCTTC.